This is a list of T cell receptor beta chains from one sample in a study. MiXCR, run by TCRdb on the 5' RACE reads, gives a single entry per CDR3 protein. This sample has approximately 8,800 distinct CDR3 sequences; less than 40% occur once, and the top ten carry approximately 7%. The sequenced sample was tumor-infiltrating memory CD4+ T cells sorted from the breast tumor. The receptors were gathered from a female donor with breast cancer. The conserved cysteine and the conserved F or W are not part of the CDR3 here. D genes are given only for firm matches. Only part of the rows carry a size: once, few, many, or a class if the clone is expanded.

medium-sized	TRBV5-1	-	ASSLSMGMGNSPLH
-	TRBV2	TRBD1	ASNDRGWYEQY
-	TRBV5-1	TRBD2	ASSPPGLAGSYNEQF
few	TRBV12-3/TRBV12-4	-	ASSLSVWPSWGGNQPQH
many	TRBV5-6	-	ASSPPWGRGTDTQY
-	TRBV5-1	-	ASSLARGYQETQY
once	TRBV3-1	-	ASSQDPYNEQF
-	TRBV18	TRBD2	ASSPLGLPSTGGLF
-	TRBV12-3/TRBV12-4	-	ASSLSRTSGNTIY
few	TRBV29-1	TRBD2	SVSEGLAGVADTQY
-	TRBV4-1	-	ASSPGPSYEQY
-	TRBV25-1	TRBD1	ASSELGSRGLYTEAF
many	TRBV24-1	TRBD1	ATSDPRTGDETQY
large	TRBV12-5	-	ASVWREVTDTQY
few	TRBV6-2/TRBV6-3	-	ASRLGTGVQF
many	TRBV9	TRBD2	ASSVDSSGGMEEQY
-	TRBV14	TRBD2	ASSQRLAHYEQY
-	TRBV20-1	TRBD1	SARTNRGSSPQH
few	TRBV15	TRBD1	ATSVQDRAKDTQY
many	TRBV27	TRBD1	ASSDRDRGIGTEAF
many	TRBV11-3	-	ASSPRDGQETQY
-	TRBV20-1	-	SVSVYSWNNYGYT
-	TRBV20-1	-	SARVSDTQF